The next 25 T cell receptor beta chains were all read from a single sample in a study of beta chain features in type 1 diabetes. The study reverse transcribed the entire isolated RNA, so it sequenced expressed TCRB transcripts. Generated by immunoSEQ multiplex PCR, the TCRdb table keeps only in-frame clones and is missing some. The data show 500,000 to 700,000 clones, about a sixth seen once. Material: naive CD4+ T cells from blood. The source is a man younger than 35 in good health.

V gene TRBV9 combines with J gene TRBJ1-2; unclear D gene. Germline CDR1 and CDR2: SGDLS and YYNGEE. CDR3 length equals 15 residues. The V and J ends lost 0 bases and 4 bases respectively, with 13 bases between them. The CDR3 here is CASSVATRASYGYTF. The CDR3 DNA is TGTGCCAGCAGCGTAGCTACCCGGGCCAGCTATGGCTACACCTTC.

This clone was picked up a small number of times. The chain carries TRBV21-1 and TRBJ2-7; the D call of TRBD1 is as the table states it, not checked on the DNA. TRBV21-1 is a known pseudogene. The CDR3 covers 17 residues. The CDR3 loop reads CASSSRDREWYIDEQYF. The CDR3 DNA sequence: TGTGCCAGCAGCTCCCGGGACAGGGAGTGGTATATCGACGAGCAGTACTTC.

The CDR3 spells CASSSGQLRTGELFF. The CDR3 DNA sequence: TGTGCCAGCAGCTCCGGGCAGTTGAGGACCGGGGAGCTGTTTTTT. The rearrangement joins TRBV9 to TRBJ2-2; D not resolved. Trimming left V 4 bases short and J 5 bases short, with 15 bases between. The germline CDR1 and CDR2 sequences are SGDLS and YYNGEE. There are 15 residues in the CDR3.

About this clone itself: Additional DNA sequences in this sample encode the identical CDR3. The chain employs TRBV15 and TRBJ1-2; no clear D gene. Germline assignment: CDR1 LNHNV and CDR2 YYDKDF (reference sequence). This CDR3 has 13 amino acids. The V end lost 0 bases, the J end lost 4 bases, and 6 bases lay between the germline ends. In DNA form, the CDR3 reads TGTGCCACCAGCAGAGATAGCCCCTATGGCTACACCTTC. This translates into CATSRDSPYGYTF.

The CDR3 spells CSDRPGGPYNEQFF. As DNA, the CDR3 is TGCAGCGATAGACCGGGGGGACCTTACAATGAGCAGTTCTTC. The chain is built from TRBV29-1 and TRBJ2-1, with 7 bases lining up with TRBD2. J was trimmed by 4 bases and V by 7 bases; bases with no gene match: 10. CDR1 is SQVTM, CDR2 ANQGSEA, per germline. The CDR3 is 14 amino acids.

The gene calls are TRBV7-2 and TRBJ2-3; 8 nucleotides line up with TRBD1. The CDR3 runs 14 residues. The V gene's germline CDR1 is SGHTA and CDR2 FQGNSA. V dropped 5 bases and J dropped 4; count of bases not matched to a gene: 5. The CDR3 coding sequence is TGTGCCAGCAGCACCGGACAGGGCCCAGATACGCAGTATTTT. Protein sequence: CASSTGQGPDTQYF.

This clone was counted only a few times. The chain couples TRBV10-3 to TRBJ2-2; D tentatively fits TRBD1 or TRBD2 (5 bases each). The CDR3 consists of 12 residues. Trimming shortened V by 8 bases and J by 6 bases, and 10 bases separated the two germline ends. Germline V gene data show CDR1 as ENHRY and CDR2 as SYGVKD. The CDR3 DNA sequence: TGTGCCATCCGTCCGGGGCCCGGGGAGCTGTTTTTT. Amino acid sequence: CAIRPGPGELFF.

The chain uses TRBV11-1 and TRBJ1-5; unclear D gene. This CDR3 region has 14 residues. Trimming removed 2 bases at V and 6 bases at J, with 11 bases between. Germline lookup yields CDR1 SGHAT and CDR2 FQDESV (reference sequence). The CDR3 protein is CASSLSGARQPQHF. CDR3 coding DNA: TGTGCCAGCAGCTTATCAGGAGCGCGTCAGCCCCAGCATTTT.

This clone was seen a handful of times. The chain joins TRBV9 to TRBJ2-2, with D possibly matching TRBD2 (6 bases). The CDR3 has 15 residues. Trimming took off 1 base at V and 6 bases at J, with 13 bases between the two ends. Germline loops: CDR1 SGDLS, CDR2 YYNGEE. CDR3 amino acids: CASSVWYGEAGELFF. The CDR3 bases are TGTGCCAGCAGCGTATGGTACGGGGAGGCCGGGGAGCTGTTTTTT.

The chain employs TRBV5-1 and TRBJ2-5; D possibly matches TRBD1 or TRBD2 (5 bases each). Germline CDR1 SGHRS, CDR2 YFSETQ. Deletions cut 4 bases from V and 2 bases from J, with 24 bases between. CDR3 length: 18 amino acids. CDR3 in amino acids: CASSIRDRVLERQETQYF. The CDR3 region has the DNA TGCGCCAGCAGCATCCGGGACCGGGTTTTGGAACGGCAAGAGACCCAGTACTTC.

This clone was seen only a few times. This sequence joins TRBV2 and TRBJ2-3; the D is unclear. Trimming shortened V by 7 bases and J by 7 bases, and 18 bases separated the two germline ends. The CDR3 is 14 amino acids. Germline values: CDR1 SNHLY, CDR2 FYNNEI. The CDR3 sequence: CASKDGAEWYTQYF. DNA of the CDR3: TGTGCCAGCAAGGACGGCGCCGAATGGTATACGCAGTATTTT.

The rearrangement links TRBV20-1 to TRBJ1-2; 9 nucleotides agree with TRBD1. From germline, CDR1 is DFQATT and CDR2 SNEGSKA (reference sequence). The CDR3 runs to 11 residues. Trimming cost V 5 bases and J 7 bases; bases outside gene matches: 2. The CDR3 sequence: CSAHRGPGYTF. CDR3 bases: TGCAGTGCTCACAGGGGGCCTGGCTACACCTTC.

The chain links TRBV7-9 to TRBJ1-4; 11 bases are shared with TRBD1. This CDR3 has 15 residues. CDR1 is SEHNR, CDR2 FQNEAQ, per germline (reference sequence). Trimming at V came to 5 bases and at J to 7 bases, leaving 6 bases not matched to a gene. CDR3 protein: CASSLTGTGGEKLFF. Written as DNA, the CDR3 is TGTGCCAGCAGCCTAACCGGGACAGGGGGTGAAAAACTGTTTTTT.

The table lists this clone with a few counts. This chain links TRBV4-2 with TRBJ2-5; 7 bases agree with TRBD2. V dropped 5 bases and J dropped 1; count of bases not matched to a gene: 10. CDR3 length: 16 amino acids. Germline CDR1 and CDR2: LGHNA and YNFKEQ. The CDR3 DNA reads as TGTGCCAGCAGCGAAGGGAAGCGGGGTGTCCAAGAGACCCAGTACTTC. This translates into CASSEGKRGVQETQYF.

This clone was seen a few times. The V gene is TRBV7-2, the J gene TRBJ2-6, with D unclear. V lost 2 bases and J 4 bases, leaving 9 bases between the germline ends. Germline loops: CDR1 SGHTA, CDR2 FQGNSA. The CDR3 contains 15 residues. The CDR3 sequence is CASSLSTRGANVLTF. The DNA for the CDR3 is TGTGCCAGCAGCTTATCGACTCGGGGGGCCAACGTCCTGACTTTC.

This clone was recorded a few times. The CDR3 DNA is TGTGCCAGCAGTTTAAAGGATTGGGGAGAGACCCAGTACTTC. Amino acid sequence: CASSLKDWGETQYF. J is TRBJ2-5 and V is TRBV28; unclear D gene. Germline V gives CDR1 MDHEN, CDR2 SYDVKM. The CDR3 runs to 14 residues. Trimming shortened V by 2 bases and J by 4 bases, and 11 bases separated the two germline ends.

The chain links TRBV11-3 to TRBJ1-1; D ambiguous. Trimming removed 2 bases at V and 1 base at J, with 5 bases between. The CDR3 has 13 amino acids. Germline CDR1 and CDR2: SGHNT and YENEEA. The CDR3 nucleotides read TGTGCCAGCAGCTTACAGGAGAACACTGAAGCTTTCTTT. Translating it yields CASSLQENTEAFF.

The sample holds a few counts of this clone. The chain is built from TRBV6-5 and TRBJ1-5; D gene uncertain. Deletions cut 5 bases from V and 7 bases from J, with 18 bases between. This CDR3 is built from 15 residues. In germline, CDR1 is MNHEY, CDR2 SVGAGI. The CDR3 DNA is TGTGCCAGCAGTGGAGGTTACTCTATGGGGCAGCCCCAGCATTTT. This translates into CASSGGYSMGQPQHF.

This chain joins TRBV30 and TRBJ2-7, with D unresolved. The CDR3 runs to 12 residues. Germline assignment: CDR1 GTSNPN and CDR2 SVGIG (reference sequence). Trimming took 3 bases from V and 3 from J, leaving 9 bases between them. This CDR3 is CAWSLKGYEQYF. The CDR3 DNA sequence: TGTGCCTGGAGCCTCAAGGGCTACGAGCAGTACTTC.

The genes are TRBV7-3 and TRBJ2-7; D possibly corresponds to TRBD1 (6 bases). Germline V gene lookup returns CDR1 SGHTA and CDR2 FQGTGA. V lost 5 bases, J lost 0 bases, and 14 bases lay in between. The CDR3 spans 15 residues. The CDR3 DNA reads TGTGCCAGCAGCCCGACAGGAACCAACTCCTACGAGCAGTACTTC. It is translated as CASSPTGTNSYEQYF.

The DNA of the CDR3 is TGTGCCAGCAGCGCCCGGCTAGCGACAACTGGGGCCAACGTCCTGACTTTC. Translating gives CASSARLATTGANVLTF. The chain has TRBV7-9 and TRBJ2-6; maybe TRBD2 (6 bases). From germline, CDR1 is SEHNR and CDR2 FQNEAQ (reference sequence). This CDR3 spans 17 amino acids. V lost 5 bases to trimming and J lost 2 bases, with 16 bases between them.

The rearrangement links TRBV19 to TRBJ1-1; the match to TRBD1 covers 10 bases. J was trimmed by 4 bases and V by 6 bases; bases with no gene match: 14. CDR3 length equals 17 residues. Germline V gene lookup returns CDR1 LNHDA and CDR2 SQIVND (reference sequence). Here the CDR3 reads CASRPGQGFLVVTEAFF. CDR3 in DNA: TGTGCCAGTAGACCGGGACAGGGGTTCCTGGTCGTCACTGAAGCTTTCTTT.

The CDR3 reads CAISSPDRANTEAFF. In DNA, the CDR3 is TGTGCCATCAGTTCCCCGGACAGGGCTAACACTGAAGCTTTCTTT. This chain uses TRBV10-3 with TRBJ1-1, with 8 bases lining up with TRBD1. Trimming cost V 5 bases and J 2 bases; bases outside gene matches: 7. CDR1 and CDR2 (germline): ENHRY, SYGVKD. This CDR3 is built from 15 residues.

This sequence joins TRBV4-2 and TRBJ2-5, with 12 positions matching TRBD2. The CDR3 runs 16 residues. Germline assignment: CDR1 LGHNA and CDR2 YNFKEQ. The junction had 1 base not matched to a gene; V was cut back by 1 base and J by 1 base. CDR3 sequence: CASSQGTSGTQETQYF. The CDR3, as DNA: TGTGCCAGCAGCCAAGGGACTAGCGGGACCCAAGAGACCCAGTACTTC.

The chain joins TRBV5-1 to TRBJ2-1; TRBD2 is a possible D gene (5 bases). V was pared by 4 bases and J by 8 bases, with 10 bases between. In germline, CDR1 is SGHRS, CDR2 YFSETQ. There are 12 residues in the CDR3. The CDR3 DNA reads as TGCGCCAGCAGCCTCCTCGGGGATGAGCAGTTCTTC. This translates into CASSLLGDEQFF.